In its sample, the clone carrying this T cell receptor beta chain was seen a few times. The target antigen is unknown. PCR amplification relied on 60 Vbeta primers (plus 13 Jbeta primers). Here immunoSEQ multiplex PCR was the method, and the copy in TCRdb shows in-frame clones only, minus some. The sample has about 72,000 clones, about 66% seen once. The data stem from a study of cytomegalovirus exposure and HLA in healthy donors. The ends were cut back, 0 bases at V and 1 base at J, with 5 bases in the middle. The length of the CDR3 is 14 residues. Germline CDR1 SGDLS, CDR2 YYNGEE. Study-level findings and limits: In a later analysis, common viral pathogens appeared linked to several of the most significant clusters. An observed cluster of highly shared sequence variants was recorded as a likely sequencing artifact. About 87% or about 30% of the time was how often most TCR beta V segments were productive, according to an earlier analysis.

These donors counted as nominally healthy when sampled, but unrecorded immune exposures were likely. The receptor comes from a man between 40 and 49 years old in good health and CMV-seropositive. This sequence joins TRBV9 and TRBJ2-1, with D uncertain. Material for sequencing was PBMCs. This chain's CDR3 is CASSVDGSYNEQFF. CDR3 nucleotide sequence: TGTGCCAGCAGCGTAGACGGTTCCTACAATGAGCAGTTCTTC. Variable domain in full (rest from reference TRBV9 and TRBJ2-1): DSGVTQTPKHLITATGQRVTLRCSPRSGDLSVYWYQQSLDQGLQFLIQYYNGEERAKGNILERFSAQQFPDLHSELNLSSLELGDSALYFCASSVDGSYNEQFFGPGTRLTVL.